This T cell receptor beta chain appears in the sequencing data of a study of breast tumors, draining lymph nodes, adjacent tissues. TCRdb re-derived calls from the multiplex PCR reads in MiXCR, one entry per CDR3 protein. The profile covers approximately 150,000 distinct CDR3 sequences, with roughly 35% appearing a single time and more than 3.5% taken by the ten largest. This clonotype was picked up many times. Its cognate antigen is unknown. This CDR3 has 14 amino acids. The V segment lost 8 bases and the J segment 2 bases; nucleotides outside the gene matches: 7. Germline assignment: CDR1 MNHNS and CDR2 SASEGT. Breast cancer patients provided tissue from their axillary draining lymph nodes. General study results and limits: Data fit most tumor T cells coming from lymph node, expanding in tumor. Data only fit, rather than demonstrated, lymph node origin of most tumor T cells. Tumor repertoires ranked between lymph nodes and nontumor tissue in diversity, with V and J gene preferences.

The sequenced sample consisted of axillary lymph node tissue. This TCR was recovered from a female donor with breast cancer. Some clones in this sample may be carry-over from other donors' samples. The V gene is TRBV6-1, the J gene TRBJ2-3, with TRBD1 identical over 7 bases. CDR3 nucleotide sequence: TGTGCCAGCGCGACAGGGAGAGTCACAGATACGCAGTATTTT. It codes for CASATGRVTDTQYF.